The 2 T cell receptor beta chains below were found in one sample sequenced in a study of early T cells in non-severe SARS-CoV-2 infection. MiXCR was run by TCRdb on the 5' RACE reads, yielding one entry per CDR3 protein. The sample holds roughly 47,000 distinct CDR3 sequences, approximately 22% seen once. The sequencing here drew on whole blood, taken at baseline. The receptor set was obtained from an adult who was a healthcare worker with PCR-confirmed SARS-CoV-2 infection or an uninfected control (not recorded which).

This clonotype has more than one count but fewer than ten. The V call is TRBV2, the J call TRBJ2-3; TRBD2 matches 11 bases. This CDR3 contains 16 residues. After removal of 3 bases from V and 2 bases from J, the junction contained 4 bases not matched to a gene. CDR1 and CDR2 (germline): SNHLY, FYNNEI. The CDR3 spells CASSDASGGFTDTQYF. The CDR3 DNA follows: TGTGCCAGCAGTGATGCTAGCGGGGGGTTCACAGATACGCAGTATTTT.

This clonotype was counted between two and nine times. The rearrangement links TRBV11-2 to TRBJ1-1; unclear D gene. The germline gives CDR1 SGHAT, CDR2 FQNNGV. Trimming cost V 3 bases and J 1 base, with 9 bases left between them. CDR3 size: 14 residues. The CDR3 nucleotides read TGTGCCAGCAGCTTCGGCTTTTCGAACACTGAAGCTTTCTTT. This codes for CASSFGFSNTEAFF.